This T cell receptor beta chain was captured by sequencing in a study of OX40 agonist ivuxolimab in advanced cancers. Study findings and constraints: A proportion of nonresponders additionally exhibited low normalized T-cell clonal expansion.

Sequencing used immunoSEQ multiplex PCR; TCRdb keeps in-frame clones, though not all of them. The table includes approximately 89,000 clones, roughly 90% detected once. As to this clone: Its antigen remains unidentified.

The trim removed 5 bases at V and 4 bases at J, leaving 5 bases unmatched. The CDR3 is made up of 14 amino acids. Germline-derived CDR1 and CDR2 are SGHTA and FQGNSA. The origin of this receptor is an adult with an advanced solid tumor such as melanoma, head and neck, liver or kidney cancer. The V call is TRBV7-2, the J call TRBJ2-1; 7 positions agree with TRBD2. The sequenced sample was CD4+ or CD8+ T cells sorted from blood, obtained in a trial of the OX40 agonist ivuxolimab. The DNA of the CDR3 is TGTGCCAGCAGCCCGGCGGGACTATACAATGAGCAGTTCTTC. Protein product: CASSPAGLYNEQFF.